This passage covers 12 T cell receptor beta chains from one sample sequenced in a study of radiation and T cells in renal cell carcinoma. The method was immunoSEQ multiplex PCR; TCRdb's version includes in-frame clones alone and lacks a portion of them. Of just under 150,000 clones in the sample, roughly 90% were seen once. Time point noted: blood 4 weeks post-SBRT, at nephrectomy. The treatment here: 15 Gy SBRT to primary tumor, nephrectomy 4 weeks later. The input for sequencing was blood, taken from a patient whose treatment included radiotherapy and nephrectomy. The receptors derive from a woman aged 45-60 years with renal cell carcinoma.

The genes are TRBV9 and TRBJ1-2; maybe TRBD1 (5 bases). With 3 bases removed from V and 4 bases from J, the gap between germline ends came to 16 bases. This CDR3 contains 15 residues. CDR1 and CDR2 (germline): SGDLS, YYNGEE. The CDR3 DNA reads as TGTGCCAGCAGCGCCGGGGACGTTGGGGGCTATGGCTACACCTTC. As protein: CASSAGDVGGYGYTF.

The chain recombines TRBV15 with TRBJ2-2; no firm D call. Trimming removed 6 bases from V and 6 bases from J, with 5 bases in between. Germline assignment: CDR1 LNHNV and CDR2 YYDKDF (reference sequence). CDR3 length equals 11 residues. CDR3 bases: TGTGCCACCAGTTCCTCCGGGGAGCTGTTTTTT. Translation gives CATSSSGELFF. The full variable domain, with the rest looked up from reference TRBV15 and TRBJ2-2, is DAMVIQNPRYQVTQFGKPVTLSCSQTLNHNVMYWYQQKSSQAPKLLFHYYDKDFNNEADTPDNFQSRRPNTSFCFLDIRSPGLGDTAMYLCATSSSGELFFGEGSRLTVL.

The chain recombines TRBV4-2 with TRBJ2-5; a possible D gene is TRBD2 (6 bases). This CDR3 has 13 residues. The germline V gene encodes CDR1 LGHNA and CDR2 YNFKEQ. Trimming took off 8 bases at V and 2 bases at J, with 12 bases between the two ends. The CDR3 DNA is TGTGCCAGCTCCCGGGAGAGGCAAGAGACCCAGTACTTC. Protein: CASSRERQETQYF.

The rearrangement joins TRBV6-1 to TRBJ1-4; D is perhaps TRBD1 (5 bases). The CDR3 contains 15 residues. Germline CDR1 and CDR2: MNHNS and SASEGT. Between the trimmed V and J ends, which lost 2 bases and 3 bases, there was a span of 10 bases. CDR3 residues: CASSEMGESNEKLFF. CDR3 DNA: TGTGCCAGCAGTGAAATGGGGGAGTCTAATGAAAAACTGTTTTTT.

The chain uses TRBV5-1 and TRBJ2-1; maybe TRBD2 (7 bases). V shed 7 bases and J shed 2 bases, with 19 bases lying between them. This CDR3 has 16 amino acids. The germline CDR1 and CDR2 sequences are SGHRS and YFSETQ. CDR3 region: CASSPGGGSTYNEQFF. As DNA, the CDR3 is TGCGCCAGCTCCCCGGGGGGCGGATCAACCTACAATGAGCAGTTCTTC.

This chain links TRBV2 with TRBJ1-2; TRBD1 might be the D (5 bases). CDR3 length: 11 residues. Deletions cut 7 bases from V and 7 bases from J, with 10 bases between. Per the germline V gene, CDR1 is SNHLY and CDR2 is FYNNEI. CDR3 amino acids: CASKGLSGYTF. CDR3 nucleotides: TGTGCCAGCAAGGGACTTAGTGGCTACACCTTC. The complete variable domain, with remaining parts taken from reference TRBV2 and TRBJ1-2, reads EPEVTQTPSHQVTQMGQEVILRCVPISNHLYFYWYRQILGQKVEFLVSFYNNEISEKSEIFDDQFSVERPDGSNFTLKIRSTKLEDSAMYFCASKGLSGYTFGSGTRLTVV.

This rearrangement joins TRBV6-5 to TRBJ2-3; 7 bases map to TRBD2. The CDR3 is 15 amino acids. V was clipped by 2 bases and J by 2 bases; unmatched bases: 4. Germline-derived CDR1 and CDR2 are MNHEY and SVGAGI. CDR3 nucleotide sequence: TGTGCCAGCAGTTACCGGGGACTAACCACAGATACGCAGTATTTT. Protein: CASSYRGLTTDTQYF.

This sequence joins TRBV14 and TRBJ1-2; D ambiguous. V shed 1 base and J shed 7 bases, with 10 bases lying between them. Germline CDR1 SGHDN, CDR2 FVKESK. This CDR3 is 13 amino acids long. The CDR3 region is CASSQVTSGGYTF. DNA for the CDR3: TGTGCCAGCAGCCAAGTGACTTCAGGTGGCTACACCTTC.

This clone has a handful of counts. The chain has TRBV6-5 and TRBJ1-1, with D uncertain. Trimming cost V 2 bases and J 8 bases, with 12 bases left between them. CDR1 and CDR2 (germline): MNHEY, SVGAGI. This CDR3 is built from 13 residues. The DNA for the CDR3 is TGTGCCAGCAGTTACATGGTTTTGTCCGAAGCTTTCTTT. Translating it yields CASSYMVLSEAFF.

V and J are TRBV5-4 and TRBJ2-3; tentative D call: TRBD1 (7 bases). Germline V gene data show CDR1 as SGHNT and CDR2 as YYREEE (reference sequence). The CDR3 sequence is 15 residues long. The V end was cut by 4 bases, the J end by 2 bases, with 14 bases between. CDR3 protein: CASSLQGGFTDTQYF. CDR3 coding DNA: TGTGCCAGCAGCCTGCAGGGGGGATTCACAGATACGCAGTATTTT. Full variable domain (remainder filled in from reference TRBV5-4 and TRBJ2-3): ETGVTQSPTHLIKTRGQQVTLRCSSQSGHNTVSWYQQALGQGPQFIFQYYREEENGRGNFPPRFSGLQFPNYSSELNVNALELDDSALYLCASSLQGGFTDTQYFGPGTRLTVL.

The rearrangement joins TRBV6-6 to TRBJ1-6; D unclear. Trimming cost V 6 bases and J 4 bases, with 13 bases left between them. CDR1 MNHNY and CDR2 SVGAGI come from the germline V gene (reference sequence). The CDR3 has 15 residues. The chain's CDR3 is CASSLIDPYNSPLHF. Written as DNA, the CDR3 is TGTGCCAGCAGCCTCATTGACCCATATAATTCACCCCTCCACTTT.

This chain uses TRBV7-8 with TRBJ2-3; D not certain. This CDR3 comprises 15 residues. The V and J ends lost 3 bases and 2 bases respectively, with 12 bases between them. The germline CDR1 and CDR2 sequences are SGHVS and FQNEAQ. The CDR3 nucleotides are TGTGCCAGCAGCTTTGGCCGTATAATCACAGATACGCAGTATTTT. Amino acid sequence: CASSFGRIITDTQYF.